This TCR beta chain comes out of a study of shared clonotypes between healthy human individuals. Study outcomes and limitations: Clonotype sharing among the donors was expected to vary with sequencing depth.

Germline CDR1 reads SGHTS; CDR2 reads YDEGEE. The V and J ends lost 3 bases and 3 bases, in that order; junction bases with no gene match: 8. This CDR3 spans 16 amino acids. As regards this clone: Its specificity is not known.

The repertoire was sequenced with immunoSEQ multiplex PCR; TCRdb's copy has only in-frame clones and lacks some. The profile shows around 700,000 clones, around 78% of them singletons. Sequences were obtained from memory CD4+ T cells sorted from blood. Subset here: CD45RA-negative fraction. The rearrangement uses TRBV5-8 and TRBJ2-7, with TRBD2 matching 11 bases. The TCR originated in a young woman in good health. CDR3 residues: CASSWDPGLAVYEQYF. The CDR3 DNA follows: TGTGCCAGCAGCTGGGATCCGGGACTAGCGGTCTACGAGCAGTACTTC.